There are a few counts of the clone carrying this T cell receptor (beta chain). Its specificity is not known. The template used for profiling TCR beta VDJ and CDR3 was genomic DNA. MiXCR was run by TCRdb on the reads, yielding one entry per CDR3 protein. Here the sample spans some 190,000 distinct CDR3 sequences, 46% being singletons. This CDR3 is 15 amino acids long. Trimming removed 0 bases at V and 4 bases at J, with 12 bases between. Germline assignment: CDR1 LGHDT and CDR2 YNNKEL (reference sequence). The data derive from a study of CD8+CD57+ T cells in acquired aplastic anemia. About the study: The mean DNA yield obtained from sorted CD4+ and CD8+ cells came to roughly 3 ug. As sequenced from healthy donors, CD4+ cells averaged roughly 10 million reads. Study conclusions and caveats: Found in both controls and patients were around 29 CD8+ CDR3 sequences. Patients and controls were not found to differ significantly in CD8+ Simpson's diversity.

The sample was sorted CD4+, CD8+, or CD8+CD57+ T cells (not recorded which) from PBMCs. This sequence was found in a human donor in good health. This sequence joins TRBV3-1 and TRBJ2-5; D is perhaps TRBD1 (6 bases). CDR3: CASSQEGAWRETQYF. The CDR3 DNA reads TGTGCCAGCAGCCAAGAGGGGGCTTGGCGAGAGACCCAGTACTTC.